This is a list of T cell receptor beta chains from one sample in a study of blood T cell repertoires in COVID-19. Libraries were prepared by immunoSEQ multiplex PCR; TCRdb keeps only in-frame clonotypes and omits some of them. Of 100,000 to 150,000 clones listed, 84% are singletons. The material sequenced was peripheral blood. All receptors come from a woman under 40 who had recovered from COVID-19. Each CDR3 is given with its conserved first and last residue. The D gene is left open where the match is weak. The size entry is marked missing in some rows and otherwise reads once, few, many or a size class.

TRBV5-8	TRBD1	.	TRBJ2-5	CASSLARQGARETQYF	TGTGCCAGCAGCTTGGCCCGACAGGGGGCTCGGGAGACCCAGTACTTC
TRBV7-6	.	.	TRBJ1-1	CASSLQVNTEAFF	TGTGCCAGCAGCCTACAGGTGAACACTGAAGCTTTCTTT
TRBV6-5	.	.	TRBJ1-4	CASSLTAFNEKLFF	TGTGCCAGCAGTCTGACAGCATTTAATGAAAAACTGTTTTTT
TRBV28	TRBD2	.	TRBJ2-1	CASSRGLAGAYNEQFF	TGTGCCAGCAGCCGGGGACTAGCGGGTGCTTACAATGAGCAGTTCTTC
TRBV25-1	TRBD1	once	TRBJ1-5	CASAGQGHQPQHF	TGTGCCAGTGCGGGACAGGGTCATCAGCCCCAGCATTTT
TRBV29-1	TRBD2	.	TRBJ2-2	CSVERGDTGELFF	TGCAGCGTTGAACGGGGGGACACCGGGGAGCTGTTTTTT
TRBV19	.	.	TRBJ2-5	CASSRAREETQYF	TGTGCCAGTAGTCGGGCCAGGGAAGAGACCCAGTACTTC
TRBV28	TRBD1	.	TRBJ2-2	CASSPRTGGAAGELFF	TGTGCCAGCAGTCCTAGGACAGGGGGGGCAGCCGGGGAGCTGTTTTTT
TRBV5-6	.	.	TRBJ1-1	CASSSPLLKAGENTEAFF	TGTGCCAGCAGCTCCCCACTCCTTAAGGCAGGGGAGAACACTGAAGCTTTCTTT
TRBV19	TRBD1	.	TRBJ1-5	CASGTGGRQPQHF	TGTGCCAGCGGGACAGGGGGACGGCAGCCCCAGCATTTT
TRBV19	TRBD1	.	TRBJ1-2	CASSLGTGVAYGYTF	TGTGCCAGTAGCCTTGGGACAGGGGTTGCCTATGGCTACACCTTC
TRBV2	.	.	TRBJ2-2	CASSEEVGGVTGELFF	TGTGCCAGCAGTGAAGAAGTGGGAGGCGTAACCGGGGAGCTGTTTTTT
TRBV5-1	TRBD1	.	TRBJ1-2	CASSLEGTGTGYTF	TGCGCCAGCAGCTTGGAGGGGACAGGGACCGGCTACACCTTC
TRBV19	.	.	TRBJ2-7	CASSTAGALSYEQYF	TGTGCCAGTAGTACCGCGGGGGCTCTCTCCTACGAGCAGTACTTC
TRBV5-1	.	.	TRBJ1-2	CASSVDRLEYGYTF	TGCGCCAGCAGTGTTGACAGGTTGGAGTATGGCTACACCTTC
TRBV18	.	few	TRBJ1-3	CASSPTRVSSGNTIYF	TGTGCCAGCTCACCAACCAGGGTTAGCTCTGGAAACACCATATATTTT
TRBV6-5	.	.	TRBJ1-3	CASMYINTIYF	TGTGCCAGCATGTATATCAACACCATATATTTT
TRBV4-1	.	.	TRBJ1-5	CASSQATGIQPQHF	TGCGCCAGCAGCCAAGCTACAGGGATCCAGCCCCAGCATTTT
TRBV19	.	.	TRBJ2-3	CASSTRGGGSTDTQYF	TGTGCCAGTAGTACCCGAGGGGGGGGGAGCACAGATACGCAGTATTTT
TRBV4-1	TRBD1	.	TRBJ2-7	CASSQLTGTVYEQYF	TGCGCCAGCAGCCAACTCACCGGGACAGTCTACGAGCAGTACTTC